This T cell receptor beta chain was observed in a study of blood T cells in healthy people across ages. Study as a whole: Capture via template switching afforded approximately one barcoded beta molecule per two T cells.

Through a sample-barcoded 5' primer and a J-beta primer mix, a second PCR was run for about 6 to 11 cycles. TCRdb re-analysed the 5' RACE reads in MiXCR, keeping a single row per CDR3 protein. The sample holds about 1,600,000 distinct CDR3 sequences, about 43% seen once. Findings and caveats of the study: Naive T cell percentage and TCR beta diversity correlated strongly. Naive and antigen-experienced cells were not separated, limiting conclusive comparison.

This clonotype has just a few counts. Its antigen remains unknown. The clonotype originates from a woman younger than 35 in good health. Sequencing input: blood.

The CDR3, as DNA: TGCAGTGCTAGAAAAGTTGCCACAGATACGCAGTATTTT. The encoded protein is CSARKVATDTQYF. The V and J genes are TRBV20-1 and TRBJ2-3; no clear D gene. Per germline, CDR1 DFQATT and CDR2 SNEGSKA (reference sequence). V was clipped by 2 bases and J by 2 bases, with 8 bases between them. The CDR3 totals 13 residues.